This TCR beta chain was retrieved from a study of T cells in Graves' hyperthyroidism and ophthalmopathy. General study results and limits: Most thyroid-expanded clonotypes above 0.001 were also found in blood. Prediction of ophthalmopathy progression came a median 6.5 months pre-onset.

Regions amplified from RNA transcripts were the TCR beta CDR3 regions. When the TCR CDR3 underwent first-round RT-PCR, the HTBI primer set was used. One entry per CDR3 protein, called by TCRdb with MiXCR from the multiplex PCR reads. The sample shows about half a million distinct CDR3 sequences, 15% to 20% of them seen only once. Exclusion of patients followed from uncontrolled infection, other autoimmune disease, pregnancy or lactation. Isolation of PBMCs was performed on 8 to 10 ml fresh peripheral blood. V lost 6 bases, J lost 6 bases, and 13 bases stayed unmatched. The CDR3 consists of 14 residues. The germline V gene encodes CDR1 DFQATT and CDR2 SNEGSKA (reference sequence). This clonotype was detected only a few times. Its antigen remains unknown.

V and J are TRBV20-1 and TRBJ1-2; TRBD1 agrees at 7 bases. Sequences were obtained from blood. This TCR derives from a woman between 25 and 40 years old with Graves' ophthalmopathy. Here the CDR3 DNA reads TGCAGTGCACCACCTAGAGGGGGCACGCATGGCTACACCTTC. Its protein product is CSAPPRGGTHGYTF.